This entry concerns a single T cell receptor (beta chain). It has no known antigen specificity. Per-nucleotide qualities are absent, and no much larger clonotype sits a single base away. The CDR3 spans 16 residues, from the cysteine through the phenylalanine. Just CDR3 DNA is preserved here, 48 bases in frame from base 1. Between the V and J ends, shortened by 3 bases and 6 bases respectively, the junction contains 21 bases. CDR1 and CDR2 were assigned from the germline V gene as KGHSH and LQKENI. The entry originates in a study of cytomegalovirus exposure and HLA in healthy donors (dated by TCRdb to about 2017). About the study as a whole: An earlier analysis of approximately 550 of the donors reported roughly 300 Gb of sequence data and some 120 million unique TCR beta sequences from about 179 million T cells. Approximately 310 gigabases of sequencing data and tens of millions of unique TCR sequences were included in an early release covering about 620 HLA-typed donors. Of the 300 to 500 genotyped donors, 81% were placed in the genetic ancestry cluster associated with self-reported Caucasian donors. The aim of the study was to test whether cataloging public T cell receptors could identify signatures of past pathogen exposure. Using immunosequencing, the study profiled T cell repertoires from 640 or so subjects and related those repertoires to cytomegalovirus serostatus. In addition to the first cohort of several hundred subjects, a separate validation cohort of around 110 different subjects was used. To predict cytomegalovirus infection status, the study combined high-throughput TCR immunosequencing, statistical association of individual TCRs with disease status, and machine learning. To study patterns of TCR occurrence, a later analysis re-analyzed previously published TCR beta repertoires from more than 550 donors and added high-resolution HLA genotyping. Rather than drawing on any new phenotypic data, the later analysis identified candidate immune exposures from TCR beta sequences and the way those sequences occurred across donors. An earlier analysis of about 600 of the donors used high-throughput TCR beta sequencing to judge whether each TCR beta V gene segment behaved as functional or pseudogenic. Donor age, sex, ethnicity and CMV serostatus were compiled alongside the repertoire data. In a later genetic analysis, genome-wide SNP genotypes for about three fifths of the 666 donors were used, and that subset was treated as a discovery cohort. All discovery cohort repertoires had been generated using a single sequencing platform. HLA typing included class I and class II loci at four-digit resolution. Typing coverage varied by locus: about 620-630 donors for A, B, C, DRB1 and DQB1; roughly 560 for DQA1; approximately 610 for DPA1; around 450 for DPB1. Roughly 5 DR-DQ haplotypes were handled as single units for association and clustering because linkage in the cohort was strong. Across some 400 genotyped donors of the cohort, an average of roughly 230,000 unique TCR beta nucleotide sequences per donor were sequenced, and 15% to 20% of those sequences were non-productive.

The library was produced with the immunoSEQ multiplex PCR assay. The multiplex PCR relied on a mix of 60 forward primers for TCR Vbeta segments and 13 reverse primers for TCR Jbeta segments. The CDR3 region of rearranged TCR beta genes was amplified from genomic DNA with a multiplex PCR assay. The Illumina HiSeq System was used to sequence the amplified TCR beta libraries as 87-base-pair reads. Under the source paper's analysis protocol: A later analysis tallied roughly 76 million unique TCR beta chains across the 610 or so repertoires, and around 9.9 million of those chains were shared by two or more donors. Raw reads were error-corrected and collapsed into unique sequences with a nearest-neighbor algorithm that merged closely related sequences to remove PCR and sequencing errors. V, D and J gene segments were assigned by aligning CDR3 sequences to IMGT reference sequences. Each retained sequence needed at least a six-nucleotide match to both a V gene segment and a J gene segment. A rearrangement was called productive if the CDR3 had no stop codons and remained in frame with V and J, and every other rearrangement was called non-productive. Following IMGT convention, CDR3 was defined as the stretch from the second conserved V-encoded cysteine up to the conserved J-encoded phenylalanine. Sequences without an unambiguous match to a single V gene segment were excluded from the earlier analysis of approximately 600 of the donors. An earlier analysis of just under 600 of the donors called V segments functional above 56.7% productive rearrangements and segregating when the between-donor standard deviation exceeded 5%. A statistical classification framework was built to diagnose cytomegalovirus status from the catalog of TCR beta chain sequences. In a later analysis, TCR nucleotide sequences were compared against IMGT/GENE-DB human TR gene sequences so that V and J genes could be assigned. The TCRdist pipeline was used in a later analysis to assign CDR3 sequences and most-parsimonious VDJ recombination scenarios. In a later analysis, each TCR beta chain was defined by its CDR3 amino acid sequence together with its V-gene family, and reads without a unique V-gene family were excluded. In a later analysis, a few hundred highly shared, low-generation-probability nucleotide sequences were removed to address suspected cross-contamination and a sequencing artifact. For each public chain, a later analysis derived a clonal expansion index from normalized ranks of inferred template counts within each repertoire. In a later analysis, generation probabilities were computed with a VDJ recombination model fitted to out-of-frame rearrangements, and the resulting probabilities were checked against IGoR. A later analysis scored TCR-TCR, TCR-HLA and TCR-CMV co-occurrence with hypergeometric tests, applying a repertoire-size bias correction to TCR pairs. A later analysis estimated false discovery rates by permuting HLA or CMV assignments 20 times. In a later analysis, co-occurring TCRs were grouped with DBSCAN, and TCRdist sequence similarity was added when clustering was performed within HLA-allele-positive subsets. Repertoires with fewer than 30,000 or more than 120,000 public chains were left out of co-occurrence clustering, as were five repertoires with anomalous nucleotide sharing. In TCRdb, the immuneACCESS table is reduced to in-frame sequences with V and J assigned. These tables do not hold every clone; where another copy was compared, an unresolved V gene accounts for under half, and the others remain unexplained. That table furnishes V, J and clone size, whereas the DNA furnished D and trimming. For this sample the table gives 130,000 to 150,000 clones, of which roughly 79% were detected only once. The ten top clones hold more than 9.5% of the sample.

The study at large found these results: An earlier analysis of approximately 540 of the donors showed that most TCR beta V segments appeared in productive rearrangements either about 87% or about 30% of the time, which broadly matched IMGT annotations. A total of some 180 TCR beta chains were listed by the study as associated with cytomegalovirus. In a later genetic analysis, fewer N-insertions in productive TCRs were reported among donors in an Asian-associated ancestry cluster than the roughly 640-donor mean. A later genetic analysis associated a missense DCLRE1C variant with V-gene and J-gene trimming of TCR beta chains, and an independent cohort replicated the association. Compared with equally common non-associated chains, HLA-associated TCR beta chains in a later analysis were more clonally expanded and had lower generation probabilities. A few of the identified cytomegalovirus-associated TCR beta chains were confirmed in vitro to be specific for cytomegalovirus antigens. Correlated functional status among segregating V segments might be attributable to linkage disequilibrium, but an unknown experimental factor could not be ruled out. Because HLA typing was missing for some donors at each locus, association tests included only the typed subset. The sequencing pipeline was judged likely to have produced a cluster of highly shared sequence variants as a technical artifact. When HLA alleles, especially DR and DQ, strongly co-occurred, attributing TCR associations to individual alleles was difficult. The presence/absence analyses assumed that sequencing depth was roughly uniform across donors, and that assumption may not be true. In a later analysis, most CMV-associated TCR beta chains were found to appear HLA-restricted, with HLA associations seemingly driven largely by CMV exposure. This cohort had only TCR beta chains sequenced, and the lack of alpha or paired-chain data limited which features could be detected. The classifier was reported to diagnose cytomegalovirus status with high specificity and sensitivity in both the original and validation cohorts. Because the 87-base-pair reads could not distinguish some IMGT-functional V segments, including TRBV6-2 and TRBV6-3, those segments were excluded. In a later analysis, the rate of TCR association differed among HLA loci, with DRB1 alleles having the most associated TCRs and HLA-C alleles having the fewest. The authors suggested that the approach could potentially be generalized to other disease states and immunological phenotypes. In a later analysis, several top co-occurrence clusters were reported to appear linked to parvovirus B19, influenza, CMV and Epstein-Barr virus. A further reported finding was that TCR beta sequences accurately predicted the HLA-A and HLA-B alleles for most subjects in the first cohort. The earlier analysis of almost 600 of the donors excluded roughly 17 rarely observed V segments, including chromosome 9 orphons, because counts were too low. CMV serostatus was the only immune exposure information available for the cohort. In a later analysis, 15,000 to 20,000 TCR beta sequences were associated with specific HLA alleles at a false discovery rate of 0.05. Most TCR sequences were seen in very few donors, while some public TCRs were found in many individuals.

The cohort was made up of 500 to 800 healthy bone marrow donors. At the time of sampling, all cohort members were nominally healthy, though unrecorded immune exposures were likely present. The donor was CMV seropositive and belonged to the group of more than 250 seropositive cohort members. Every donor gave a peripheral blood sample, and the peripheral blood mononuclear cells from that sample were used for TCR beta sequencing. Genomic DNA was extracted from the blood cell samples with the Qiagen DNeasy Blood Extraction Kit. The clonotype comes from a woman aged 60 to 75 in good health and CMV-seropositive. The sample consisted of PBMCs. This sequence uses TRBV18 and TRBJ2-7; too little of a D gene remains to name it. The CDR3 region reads CASSPSPGSLNGEQYF. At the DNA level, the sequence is TGTGCCAGCTCACCTTCGCCCGGTAGTCTGAATGGCGAGCAGTACTTC.